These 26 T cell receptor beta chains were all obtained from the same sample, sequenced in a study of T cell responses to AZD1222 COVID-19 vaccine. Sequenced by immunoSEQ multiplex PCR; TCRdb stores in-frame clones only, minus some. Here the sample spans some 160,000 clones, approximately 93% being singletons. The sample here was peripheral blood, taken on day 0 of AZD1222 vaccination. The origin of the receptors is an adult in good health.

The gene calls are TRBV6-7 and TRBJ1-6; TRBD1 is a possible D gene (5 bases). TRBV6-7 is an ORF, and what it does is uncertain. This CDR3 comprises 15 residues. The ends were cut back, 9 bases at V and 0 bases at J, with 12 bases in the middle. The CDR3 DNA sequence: TGTGCCAGAAGCAGGGATAACTCCTATAATTCACCCCTCCACTTT. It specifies CARSRDNSYNSPLHF.

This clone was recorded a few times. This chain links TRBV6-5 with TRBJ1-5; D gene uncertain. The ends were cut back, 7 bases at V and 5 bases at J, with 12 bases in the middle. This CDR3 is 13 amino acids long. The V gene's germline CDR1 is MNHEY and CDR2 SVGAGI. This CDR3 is CASISSHYQPQHF. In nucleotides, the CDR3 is TGTGCCAGCATTAGCAGTCATTATCAGCCCCAGCATTTT.

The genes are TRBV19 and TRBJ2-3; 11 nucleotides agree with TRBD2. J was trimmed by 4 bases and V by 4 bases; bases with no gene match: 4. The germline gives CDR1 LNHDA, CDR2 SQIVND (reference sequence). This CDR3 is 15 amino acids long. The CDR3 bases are TGTGCCAGTAGTAGTAGCGGGGGGGGCCCAGATACGCAGTATTTT. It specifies CASSSSGGGPDTQYF. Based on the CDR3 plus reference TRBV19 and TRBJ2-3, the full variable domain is DGGITQSPKYLFRKEGQNVTLSCEQNLNHDAMYWYRQDPGQGLRLIYYSQIVNDFQKGDIAEGYSVSREKKESFPLTVTSAQKNPTAFYLCASSSSGGGPDTQYFGPGTRLTVL.

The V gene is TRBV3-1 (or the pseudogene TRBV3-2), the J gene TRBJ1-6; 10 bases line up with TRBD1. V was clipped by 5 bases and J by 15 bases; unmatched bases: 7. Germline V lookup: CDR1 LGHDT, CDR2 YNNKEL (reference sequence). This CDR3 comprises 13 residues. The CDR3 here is CASSYRDRGHLHF. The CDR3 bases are TGTGCCAGCAGCTACCGGGACAGGGGTCACCTCCACTTT.

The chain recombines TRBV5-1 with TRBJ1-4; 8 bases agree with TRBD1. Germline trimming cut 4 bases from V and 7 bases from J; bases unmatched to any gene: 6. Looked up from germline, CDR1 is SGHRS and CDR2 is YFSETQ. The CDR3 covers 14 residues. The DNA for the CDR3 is TGCGCCAGCAGCACCAGGGGGCGGGGTGAAAAACTGTTTTTT. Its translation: CASSTRGRGEKLFF.

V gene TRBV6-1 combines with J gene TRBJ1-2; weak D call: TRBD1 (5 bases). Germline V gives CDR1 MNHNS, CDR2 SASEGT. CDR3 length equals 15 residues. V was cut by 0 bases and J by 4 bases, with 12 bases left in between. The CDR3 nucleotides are TGTGCCAGCAGTGAAGCGCTGGGGCGCCCCTATGGCTACACCTTC. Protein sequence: CASSEALGRPYGYTF.

The DNA for the CDR3 is TGTGCCTGGGCCCGAGGGCGAAGCTCCTACGAGCAGTACTTC. It codes for CAWARGRSSYEQYF. This chain links TRBV30 with TRBJ2-7; D perhaps matches TRBD2 (5 bases). Looked up from germline, CDR1 is GTSNPN and CDR2 is SVGIG (reference sequence). CDR3 length equals 14 residues. The V gene lost 5 bases and the J gene lost 0 bases, with 14 bases spanning the gap.

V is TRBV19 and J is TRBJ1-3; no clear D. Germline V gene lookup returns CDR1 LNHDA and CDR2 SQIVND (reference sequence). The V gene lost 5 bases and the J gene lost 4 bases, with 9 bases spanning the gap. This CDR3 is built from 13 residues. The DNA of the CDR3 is TGTGCCAGTAGTCCCCTGGTGGGAAACACCATATATTTT. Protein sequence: CASSPLVGNTIYF. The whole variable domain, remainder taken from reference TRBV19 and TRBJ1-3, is DGGITQSPKYLFRKEGQNVTLSCEQNLNHDAMYWYRQDPGQGLRLIYYSQIVNDFQKGDIAEGYSVSREKKESFPLTVTSAQKNPTAFYLCASSPLVGNTIYFGEGSWLTVV.

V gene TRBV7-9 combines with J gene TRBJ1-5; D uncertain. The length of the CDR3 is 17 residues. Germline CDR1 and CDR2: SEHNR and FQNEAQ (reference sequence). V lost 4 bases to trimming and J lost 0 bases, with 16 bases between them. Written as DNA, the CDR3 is TGTGCCAGCAGCTCCCTACAAGACTCGAATAGCAATCAGCCCCAGCATTTT. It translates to CASSSLQDSNSNQPQHF.

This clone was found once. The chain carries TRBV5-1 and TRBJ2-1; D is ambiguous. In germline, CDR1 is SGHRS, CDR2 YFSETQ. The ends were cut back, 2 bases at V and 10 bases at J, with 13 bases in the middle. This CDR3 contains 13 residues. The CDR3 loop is CASSLSYVEEQFF. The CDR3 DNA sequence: TGCGCCAGCAGCTTATCGTACGTAGAAGAGCAGTTCTTC.

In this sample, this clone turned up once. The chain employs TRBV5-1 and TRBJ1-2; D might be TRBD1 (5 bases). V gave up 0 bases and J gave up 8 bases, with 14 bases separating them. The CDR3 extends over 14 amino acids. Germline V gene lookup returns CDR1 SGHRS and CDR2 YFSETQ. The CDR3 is CASSLAQTEGGYTF. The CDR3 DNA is TGCGCCAGCAGCTTGGCTCAGACAGAAGGAGGCTACACCTTC.

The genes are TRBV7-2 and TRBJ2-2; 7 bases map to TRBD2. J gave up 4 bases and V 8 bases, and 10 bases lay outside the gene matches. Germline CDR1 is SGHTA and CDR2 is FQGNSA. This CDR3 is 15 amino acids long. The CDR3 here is CASLPGLSGTGELFF. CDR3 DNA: TGTGCCAGCCTACCGGGACTATCGGGCACCGGGGAGCTGTTTTTT.

In DNA form, the CDR3 reads TGCGCCAGCAGTGAGTCGCACTCCCAGCCGGGACACTCTCCTCACGAGCAGTACTTC. It yields the protein CASSESHSQPGHSPHEQYF. The chain links TRBV10-1 to TRBJ2-7, with D possibly being TRBD1 (6 bases). CDR1 is WNHNN and CDR2 is SYGVQD in the germline V gene (reference sequence). The CDR3 extends over 19 amino acids. V was clipped by 0 bases and J by 5 bases, with 26 bases between them.

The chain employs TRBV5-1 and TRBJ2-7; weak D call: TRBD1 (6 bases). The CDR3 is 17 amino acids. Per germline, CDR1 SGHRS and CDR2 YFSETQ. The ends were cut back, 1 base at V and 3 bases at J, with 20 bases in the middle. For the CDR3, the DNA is TGCGCCAGCAGCTTGATCCCCCTCCCGGGACATTACTACGAGCAGTACTTC. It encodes CASSLIPLPGHYYEQYF.

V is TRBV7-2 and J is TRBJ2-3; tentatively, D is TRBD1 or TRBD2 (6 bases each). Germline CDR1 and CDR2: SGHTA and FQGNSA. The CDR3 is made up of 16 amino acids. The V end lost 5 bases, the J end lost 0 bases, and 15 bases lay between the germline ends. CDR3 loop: CASSMVGGRSTDTQYF. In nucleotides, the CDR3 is TGTGCCAGCAGCATGGTCGGGGGCCGTAGCACAGATACGCAGTATTTT.

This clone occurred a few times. The CDR3 DNA reads as TGTGCCAGCAGCTTAGCCGGGCGGGGAGTTGGCTATGGCTACACCTTC. It specifies CASSLAGRGVGYGYTF. The rearrangement joins TRBV7-8 to TRBJ1-2; no firm D call. The CDR3 spans 16 residues. Looked up from germline, CDR1 is SGHVS and CDR2 is FQNEAQ. Between the trimmed V and J ends, which lost 0 bases and 4 bases, there was a span of 15 bases.

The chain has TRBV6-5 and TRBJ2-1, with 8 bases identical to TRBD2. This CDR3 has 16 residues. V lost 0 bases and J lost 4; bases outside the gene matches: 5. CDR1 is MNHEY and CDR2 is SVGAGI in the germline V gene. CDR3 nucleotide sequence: TGTGCCAGCAGTTACTCGGCCAAGCGGGGGTACAATGAGCAGTTCTTC. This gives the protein CASSYSAKRGYNEQFF.

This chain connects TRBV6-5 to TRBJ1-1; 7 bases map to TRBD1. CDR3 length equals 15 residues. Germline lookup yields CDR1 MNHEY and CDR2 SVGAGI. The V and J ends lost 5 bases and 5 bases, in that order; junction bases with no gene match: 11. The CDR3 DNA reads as TGTGCCAGCAGTCCACTGACAGGGCAGAGGACTGAAGCTTTCTTT. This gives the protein CASSPLTGQRTEAFF.

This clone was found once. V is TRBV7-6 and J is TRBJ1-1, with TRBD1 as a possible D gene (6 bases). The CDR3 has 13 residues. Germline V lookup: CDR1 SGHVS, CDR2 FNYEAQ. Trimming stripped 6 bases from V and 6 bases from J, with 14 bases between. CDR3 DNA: TGTGCCAGCAGGGAAACAGGGTCCCCTGAAGCTTTCTTT. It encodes CASRETGSPEAFF. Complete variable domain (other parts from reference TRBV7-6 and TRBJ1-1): GAGVSQSPRYKVTKRGQDVALRCDPISGHVSLYWYRQALGQGPEFLTYFNYEAQQDKSGLPNDRFSAERPEGSISTLTIQRTEQRDSAMYRCASRETGSPEAFFGQGTRLTVV.

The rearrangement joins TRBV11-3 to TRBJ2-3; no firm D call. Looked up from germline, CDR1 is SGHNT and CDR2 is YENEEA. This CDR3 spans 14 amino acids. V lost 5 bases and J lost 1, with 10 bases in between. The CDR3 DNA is TGTGCCAGCAGCCCTTTTTTGGGCACAGATACGCAGTATTTT. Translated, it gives CASSPFLGTDTQYF.

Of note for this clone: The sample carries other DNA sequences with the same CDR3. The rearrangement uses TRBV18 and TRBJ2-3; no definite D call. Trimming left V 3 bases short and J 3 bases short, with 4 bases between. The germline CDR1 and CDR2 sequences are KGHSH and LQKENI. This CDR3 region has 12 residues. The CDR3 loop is CASSPGTDTQYF. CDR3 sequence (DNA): TGTGCCAGCTCACCGGGTACAGATACGCAGTATTTT.

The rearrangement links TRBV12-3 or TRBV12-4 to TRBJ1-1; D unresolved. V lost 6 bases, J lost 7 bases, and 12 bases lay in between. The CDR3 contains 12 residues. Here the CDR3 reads CASSRRAVEAFF. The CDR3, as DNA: TGTGCCAGCAGCCGACGGGCCGTTGAAGCTTTCTTT.

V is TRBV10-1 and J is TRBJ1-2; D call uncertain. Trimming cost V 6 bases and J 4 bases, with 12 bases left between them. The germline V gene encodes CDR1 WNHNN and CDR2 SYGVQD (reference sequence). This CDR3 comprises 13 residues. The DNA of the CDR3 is TGCGCCAGCAGCGAGGTCCGCGGCTATGGCTACACCTTC. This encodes CASSEVRGYGYTF.

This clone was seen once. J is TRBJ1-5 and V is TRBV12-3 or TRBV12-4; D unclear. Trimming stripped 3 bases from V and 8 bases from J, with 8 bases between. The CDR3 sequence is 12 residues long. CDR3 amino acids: CASSFASEPQHF. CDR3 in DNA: TGTGCCAGCAGTTTTGCGTCGGAGCCCCAGCATTTT.

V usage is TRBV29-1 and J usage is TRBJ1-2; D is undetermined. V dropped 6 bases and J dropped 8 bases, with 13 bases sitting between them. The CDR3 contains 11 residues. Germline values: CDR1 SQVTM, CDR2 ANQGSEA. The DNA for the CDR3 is TGCAGCGTCTATGCAGCCAACGGCTACACCTTC. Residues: CSVYAANGYTF. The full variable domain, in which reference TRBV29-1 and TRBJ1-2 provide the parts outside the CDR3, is SAVISQKPSRDICQRGTSLTIQCQVDSQVTMMFWYRQQPGQSLTLIATANQGSEATYESGFVIDKFPISRPNLTFSTLTVSNMSPEDSSIYLCSVYAANGYTFGSGTRLTVV.

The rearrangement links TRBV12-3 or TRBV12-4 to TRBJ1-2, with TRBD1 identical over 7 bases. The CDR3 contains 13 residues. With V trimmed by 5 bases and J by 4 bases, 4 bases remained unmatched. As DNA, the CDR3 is TGTGCCAGCAGTACCCGGGACAGCTATGGCTACACCTTC. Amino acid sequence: CASSTRDSYGYTF.